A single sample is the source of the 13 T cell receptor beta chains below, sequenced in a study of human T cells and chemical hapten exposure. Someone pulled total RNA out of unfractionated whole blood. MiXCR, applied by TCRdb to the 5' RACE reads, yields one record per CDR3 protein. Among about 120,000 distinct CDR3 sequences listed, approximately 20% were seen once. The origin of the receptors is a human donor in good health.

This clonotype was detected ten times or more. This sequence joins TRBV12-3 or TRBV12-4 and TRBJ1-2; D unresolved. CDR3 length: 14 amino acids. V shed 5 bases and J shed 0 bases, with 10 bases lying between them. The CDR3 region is CASSPTWSNYGYTF. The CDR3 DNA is TGTGCCAGCAGTCCAACCTGGTCTAACTATGGCTACACCTTC.

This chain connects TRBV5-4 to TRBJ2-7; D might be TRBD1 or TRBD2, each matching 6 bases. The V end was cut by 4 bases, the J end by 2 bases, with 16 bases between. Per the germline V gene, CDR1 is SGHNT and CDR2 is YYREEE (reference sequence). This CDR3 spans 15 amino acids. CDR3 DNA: TGTGCCAGCAGCCGTCAGGAGGGGGTGGCCTACGAGCAGTACTTC. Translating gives CASSRQEGVAYEQYF.

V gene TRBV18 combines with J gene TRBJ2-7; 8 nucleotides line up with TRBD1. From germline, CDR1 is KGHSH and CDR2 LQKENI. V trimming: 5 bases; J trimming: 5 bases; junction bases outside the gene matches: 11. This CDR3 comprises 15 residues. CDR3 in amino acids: CASSLRTGLIDEQYF. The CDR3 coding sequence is TGTGCCAGCTCATTAAGGACAGGGTTAATCGACGAGCAGTACTTC.

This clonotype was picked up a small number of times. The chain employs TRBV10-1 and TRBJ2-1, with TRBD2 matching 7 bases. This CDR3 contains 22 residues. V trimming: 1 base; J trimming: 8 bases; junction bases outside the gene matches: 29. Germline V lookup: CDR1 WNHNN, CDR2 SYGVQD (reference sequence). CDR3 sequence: CASSEWAGEDDSNGHSRDEQFF. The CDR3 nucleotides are TGCGCCAGCAGTGAGTGGGCGGGAGAGGATGATTCTAATGGGCATTCCCGGGATGAGCAGTTCTTC.

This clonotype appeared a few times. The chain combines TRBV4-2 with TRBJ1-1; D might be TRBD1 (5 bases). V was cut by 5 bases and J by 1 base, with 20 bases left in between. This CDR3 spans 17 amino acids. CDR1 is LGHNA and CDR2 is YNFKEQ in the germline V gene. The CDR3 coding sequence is TGTGCCAGCAGCATGCTCCGGGGGAGGGCCCCGAACACTGAAGCTTTCTTT. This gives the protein CASSMLRGRAPNTEAFF.

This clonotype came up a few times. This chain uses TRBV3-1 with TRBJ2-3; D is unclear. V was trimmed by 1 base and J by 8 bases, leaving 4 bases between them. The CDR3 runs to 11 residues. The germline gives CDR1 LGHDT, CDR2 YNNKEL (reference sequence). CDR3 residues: CASSQGFTQYF. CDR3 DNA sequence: TGTGCCAGCAGCCAAGGTTTTACGCAGTATTTT.

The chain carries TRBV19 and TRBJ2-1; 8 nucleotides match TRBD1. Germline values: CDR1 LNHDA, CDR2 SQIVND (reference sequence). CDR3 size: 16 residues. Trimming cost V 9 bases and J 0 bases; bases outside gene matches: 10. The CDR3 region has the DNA TGTGCCAGCCGGGACAGGTTCTCATTCTCCTACAATGAGCAGTTCTTC. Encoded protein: CASRDRFSFSYNEQFF.

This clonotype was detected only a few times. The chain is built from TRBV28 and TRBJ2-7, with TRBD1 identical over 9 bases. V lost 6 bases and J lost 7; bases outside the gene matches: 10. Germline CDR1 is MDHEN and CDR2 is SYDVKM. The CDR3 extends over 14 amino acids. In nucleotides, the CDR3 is TGTGCCAGCAGCCGTCAACAGGGGGCAGGGGAGCAGTACTTC. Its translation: CASSRQQGAGEQYF.

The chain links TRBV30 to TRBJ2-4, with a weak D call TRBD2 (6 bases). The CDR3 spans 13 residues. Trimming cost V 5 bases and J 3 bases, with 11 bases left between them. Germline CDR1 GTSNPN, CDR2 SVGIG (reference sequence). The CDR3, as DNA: TGTGCCTGGGGGGCGGAGGGCAAAAACATTCAGTACTTC. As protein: CAWGAEGKNIQYF.

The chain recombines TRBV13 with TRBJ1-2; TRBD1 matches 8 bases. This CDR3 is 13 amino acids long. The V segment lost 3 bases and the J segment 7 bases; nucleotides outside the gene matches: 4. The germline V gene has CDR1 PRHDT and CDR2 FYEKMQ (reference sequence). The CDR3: CASSLGTGGGYTF. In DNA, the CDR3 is TGTGCCAGCAGCTTGGGCACAGGGGGTGGCTACACCTTC.

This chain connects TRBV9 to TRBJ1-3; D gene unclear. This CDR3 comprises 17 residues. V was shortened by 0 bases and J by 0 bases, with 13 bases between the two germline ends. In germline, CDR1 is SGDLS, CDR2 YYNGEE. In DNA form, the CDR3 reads TGTGCCAGCAGCGTAGACGGCTCCCCACTCTCTGGAAACACCATATATTTT. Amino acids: CASSVDGSPLSGNTIYF.

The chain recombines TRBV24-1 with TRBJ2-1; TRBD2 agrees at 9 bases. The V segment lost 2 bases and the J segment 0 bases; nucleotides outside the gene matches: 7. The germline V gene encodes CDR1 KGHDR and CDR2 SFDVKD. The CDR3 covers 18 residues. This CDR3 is CATSDSLPSGTSYNEQFF. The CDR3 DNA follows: TGTGCCACCAGTGATTCCCTGCCTAGCGGGACCTCCTACAATGAGCAGTTCTTC.

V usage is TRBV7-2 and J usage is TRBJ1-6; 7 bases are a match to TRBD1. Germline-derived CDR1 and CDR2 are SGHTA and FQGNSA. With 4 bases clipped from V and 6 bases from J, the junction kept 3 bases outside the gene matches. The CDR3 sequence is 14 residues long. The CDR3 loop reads CASSSGQFNSPLHF. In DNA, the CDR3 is TGTGCCAGCAGCTCGGGACAGTTTAATTCACCCCTCCACTTT.